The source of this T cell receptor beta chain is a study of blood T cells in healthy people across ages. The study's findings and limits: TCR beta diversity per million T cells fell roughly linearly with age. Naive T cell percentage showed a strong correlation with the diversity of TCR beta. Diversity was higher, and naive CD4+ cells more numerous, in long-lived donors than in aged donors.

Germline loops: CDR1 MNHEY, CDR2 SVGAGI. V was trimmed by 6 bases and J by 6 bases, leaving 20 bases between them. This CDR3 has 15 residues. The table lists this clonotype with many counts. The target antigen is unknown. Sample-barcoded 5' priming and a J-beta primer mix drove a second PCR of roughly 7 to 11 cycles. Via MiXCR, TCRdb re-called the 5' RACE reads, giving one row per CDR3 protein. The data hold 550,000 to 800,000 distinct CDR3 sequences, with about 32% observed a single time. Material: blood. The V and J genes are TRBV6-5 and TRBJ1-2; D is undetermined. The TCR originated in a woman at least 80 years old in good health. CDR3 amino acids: CASSRWTDRPNGYTF. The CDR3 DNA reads TGTGCCAGCAGCCGTTGGACGGACCGACCCAATGGCTACACCTTC.